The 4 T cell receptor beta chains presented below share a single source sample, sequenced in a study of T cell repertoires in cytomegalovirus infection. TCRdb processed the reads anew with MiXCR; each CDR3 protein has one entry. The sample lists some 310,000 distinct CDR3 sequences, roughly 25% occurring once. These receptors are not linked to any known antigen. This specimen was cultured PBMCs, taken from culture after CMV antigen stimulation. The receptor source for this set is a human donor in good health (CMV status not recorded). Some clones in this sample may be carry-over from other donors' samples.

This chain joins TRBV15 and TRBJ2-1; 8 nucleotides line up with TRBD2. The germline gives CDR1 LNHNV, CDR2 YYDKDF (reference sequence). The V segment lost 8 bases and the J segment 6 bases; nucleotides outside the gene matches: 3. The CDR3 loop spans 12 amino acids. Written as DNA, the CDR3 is TGTGCCACCCGGGGGGGGGCCAATGAGCAGTTCTTC. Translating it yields CATRGGANEQFF.

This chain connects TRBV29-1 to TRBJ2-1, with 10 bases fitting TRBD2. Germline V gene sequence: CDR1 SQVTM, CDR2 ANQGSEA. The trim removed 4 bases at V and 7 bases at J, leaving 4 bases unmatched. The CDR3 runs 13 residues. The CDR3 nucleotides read TGCAGCGTTGCTCTAGCGGGAGTGAATGAGCAGTTCTTC. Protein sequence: CSVALAGVNEQFF.

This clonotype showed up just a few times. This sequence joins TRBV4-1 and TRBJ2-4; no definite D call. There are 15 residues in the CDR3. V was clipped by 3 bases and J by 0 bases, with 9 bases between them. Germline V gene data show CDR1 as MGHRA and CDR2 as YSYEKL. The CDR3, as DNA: TGCGCCAGCAGCCAGTACCTAGAAGCCAAAAACATTCAGTACTTC. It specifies CASSQYLEAKNIQYF.

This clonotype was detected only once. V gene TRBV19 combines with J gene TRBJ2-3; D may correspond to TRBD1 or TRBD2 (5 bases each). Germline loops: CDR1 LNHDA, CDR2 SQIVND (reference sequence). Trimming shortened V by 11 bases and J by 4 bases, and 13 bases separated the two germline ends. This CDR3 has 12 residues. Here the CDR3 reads CAVASRADTQYF. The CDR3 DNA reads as TGTGCCGTGGCTAGCAGGGCAGATACGCAGTATTTT.